This TCR beta chain emerged from a study of pediatric ulcerative colitis. The wider study: Disease was pancolitis in about 7 and left-sided in two, histology-confirmed.

Sample share makes this clone medium-sized (0.01 to 0.1%). One to two pinch biopsies were taken from the rectum during colonoscopy. TCRdb keeps only in-frame clones here, not all; method: immunoSEQ multiplex PCR. The table includes tens of thousands of clones, around three quarters detected once. The sample comprised gut tissue. The receptor comes from a boy between 5 and 17 years old with moderate ulcerative colitis.

This CDR3 is CASSQGSITGNEQFF. CDR3 nucleotide sequence: TGTGCCAGCAGCCAAGGGTCAATAACAGGCAATGAGCAGTTCTTC. The rearrangement links TRBV7-6 to TRBJ2-1, with TRBD1 as a possible D gene (5 bases). Germline assignment: CDR1 SGHVS and CDR2 FNYEAQ. This CDR3 contains 15 residues. V lost 5 bases and J lost 6, with 17 bases in between. Full variable domain (remainder filled in from reference TRBV7-6 and TRBJ2-1): GAGVSQSPRYKVTKRGQDVALRCDPISGHVSLYWYRQALGQGPEFLTYFNYEAQQDKSGLPNDRFSAERPEGSISTLTIQRTEQRDSAMYRCASSQGSITGNEQFFGPGTRLTVL.